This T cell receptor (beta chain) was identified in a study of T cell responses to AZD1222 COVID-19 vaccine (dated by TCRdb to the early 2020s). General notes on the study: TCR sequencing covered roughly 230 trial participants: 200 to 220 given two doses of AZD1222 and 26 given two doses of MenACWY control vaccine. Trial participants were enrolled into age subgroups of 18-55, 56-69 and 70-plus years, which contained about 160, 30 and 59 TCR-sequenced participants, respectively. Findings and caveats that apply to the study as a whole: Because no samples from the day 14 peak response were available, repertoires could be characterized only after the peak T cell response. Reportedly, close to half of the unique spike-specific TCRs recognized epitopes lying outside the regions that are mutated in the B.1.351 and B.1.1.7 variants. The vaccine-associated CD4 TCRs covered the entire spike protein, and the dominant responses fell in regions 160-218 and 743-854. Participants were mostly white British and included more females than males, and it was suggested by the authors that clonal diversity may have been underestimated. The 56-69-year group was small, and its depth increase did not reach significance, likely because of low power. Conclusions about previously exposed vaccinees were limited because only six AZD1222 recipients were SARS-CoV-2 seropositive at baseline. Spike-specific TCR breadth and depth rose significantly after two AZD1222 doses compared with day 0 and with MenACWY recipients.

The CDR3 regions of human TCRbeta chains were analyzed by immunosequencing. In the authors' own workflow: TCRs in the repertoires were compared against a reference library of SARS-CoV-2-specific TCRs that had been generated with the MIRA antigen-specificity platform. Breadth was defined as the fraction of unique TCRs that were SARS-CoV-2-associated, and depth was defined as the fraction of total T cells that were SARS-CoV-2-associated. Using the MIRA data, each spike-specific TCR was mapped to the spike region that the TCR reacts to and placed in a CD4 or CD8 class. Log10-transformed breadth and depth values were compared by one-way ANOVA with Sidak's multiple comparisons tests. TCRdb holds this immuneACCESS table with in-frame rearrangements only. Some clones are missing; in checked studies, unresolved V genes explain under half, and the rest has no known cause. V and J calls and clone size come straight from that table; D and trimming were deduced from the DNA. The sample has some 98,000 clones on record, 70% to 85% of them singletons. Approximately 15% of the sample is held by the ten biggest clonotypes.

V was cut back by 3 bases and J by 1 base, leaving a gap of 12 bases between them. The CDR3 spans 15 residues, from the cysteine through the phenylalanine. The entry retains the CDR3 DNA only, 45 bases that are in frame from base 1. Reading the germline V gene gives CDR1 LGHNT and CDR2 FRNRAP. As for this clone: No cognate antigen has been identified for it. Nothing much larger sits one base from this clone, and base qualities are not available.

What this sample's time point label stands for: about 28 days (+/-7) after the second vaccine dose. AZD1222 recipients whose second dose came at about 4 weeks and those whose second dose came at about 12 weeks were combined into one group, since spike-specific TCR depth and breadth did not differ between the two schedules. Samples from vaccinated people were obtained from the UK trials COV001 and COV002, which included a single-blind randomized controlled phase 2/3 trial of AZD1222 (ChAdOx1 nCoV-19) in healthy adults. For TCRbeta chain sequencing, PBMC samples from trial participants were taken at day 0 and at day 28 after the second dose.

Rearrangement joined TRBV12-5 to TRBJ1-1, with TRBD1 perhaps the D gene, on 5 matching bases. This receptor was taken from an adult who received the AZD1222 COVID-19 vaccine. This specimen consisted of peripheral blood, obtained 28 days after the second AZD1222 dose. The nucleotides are TGTGCTAGTGGTTTCCTCCAGGGCTCGAACACTGAAGCTTTCTTT. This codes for CASGFLQGSNTEAFF.